The T cell receptor beta chain under discussion was sequenced for a study of blood T cell repertoires in COVID-19 (dated by TCRdb to about 2020). For the study in its entirety: Collaborator samples came from the United States, Italy and Spain and covered acute and convalescent phases of COVID-19. The material from the prospective study consisted of cDNA or gDNA derived from T cells, B-cell-depleted T cells, or PBMCs. Subjects who had been exposed to COVID-19, were actively infected with it, or had recovered from it provided the deeply sampled blood TCRbeta repertoires that made up the dataset. The repertoires were released in a freely available public database meant as a resource for research on the immune response to SARS-CoV-2. Samples came from the ongoing ImmuneRACE study (first 160 participants) plus 1,254 subjects from 6 global collaborators. The sample metadata nearly always contained a de-identified subject ID, COVID-19 status, age in years and sex. Where available, HLA class I and class II types were taken from metadata supplied by the sample provider and were not determined by assay-based typing.

TCRbeta CDR3 regions were amplified from genomic DNA using the immunoSEQ Assay, a bias-controlled multiplex PCR. On the study's bioinformatics: The number of nucleated cells in each sample was estimated by amplification of reference gene primers within the assay. Sequence reads were collapsed and filtered to measure the absolute abundance of every unique TCRbeta CDR3 rearrangement. For each sample, productive Simpson clonality was calculated by taking the square root of Simpson's diversity index across productive rearrangements. TCRdb retrieved this table from immuneACCESS and kept in-frame rearrangements only. Not all clones are present; in checked studies, unresolved V genes account for under half, and no reason is known for the remainder. V, J and clone size derive from that table, while D and trimming were established from the DNA sequence. Here the sample has tens of thousands of clones; about 78% occur a single time. The ten largest account for more than 15% of the sample.

Collaborating institutions collected whole blood in K2EDTA tubes following their own protocols. For TCRbeta analysis, collaborators shipped samples as frozen whole blood, isolated PBMCs, or DNA extracted from either of those sample types. The paper's findings and limits, for the study overall: Clinical and demographic metadata were provided uncurated, with the amount varying by source and participant.

For this clone: The antigen this receptor binds is unknown. There are no base qualities to consult, and no much larger clone falls within one base.

Material for sequencing was peripheral blood. The sequence came from a human donor in a cohort sampled during active COVID-19.

The DNA is as follows: TGTGCCAGCGGCCTCCAGGTAGATACGCAGTATTTT. It encodes CASGLQVDTQYF. The chain joins TRBV6-2 or TRBV6-3 to TRBJ2-3; the D gene is not confidently resolved. Spanning cysteine to phenylalanine, the CDR3 consists of 12 amino acids. Only the CDR3 DNA stays, 36 bases, in frame from base 1. V lost 8 bases and J lost 5 bases; the stretch between them is 11 bases long. Looking up the germline V gene yields CDR1 MNHEY and CDR2 SVGEGT.